This T cell receptor (beta chain) was identified during a study of blood T cell repertoires in COVID-19. In the study overall: T cells, B-cell-depleted T cells, or PBMCs provided the cDNA or gDNA that served as material.

Original methodology: Reference gene primer amplification in the assay estimated nucleated cell counts. The method was immunoSEQ multiplex PCR; TCRdb's version includes in-frame clones alone and lacks a portion of them. Clonal size and the V and J genes are those of that table, whereas D and trimming came from the DNA. The data hold roughly 60,000 clones, with approximately 80% observed a single time. Seattle's cohort entered during active infection and was followed longitudinally. CDR3 length: 15 amino acids. Germline CDR1 reads MNHEY; CDR2 reads SVGAGI. Trimming removed 2 bases from V and 2 bases from J, with 13 bases in between. This clone was counted only a few times.

The sequenced sample was peripheral blood. This TCR came from a man aged 45-65 years with COVID-19, enrolled during active disease. The rearrangement links TRBV6-5 to TRBJ2-7; possibly TRBD2 for D (6 bases). The CDR3 loop reads CASSYGDGGTYEQYF. The CDR3, as DNA: TGTGCCAGCAGTTACGGAGATGGGGGGACCTACGAGCAGTACTTC.